A single sample gave rise to the 9 T cell receptor beta chains below, sequenced in a study of T cells expressing NK-cell markers. TCRdb reprocessed the 5' RACE reads and keeps a single row for each CDR3 protein, giving no DNA. The sample shows about 390,000 distinct CDR3 sequences, and around 11% sits with its ten largest clones. Sequenced input: blood T cells: a sorted CD56 or NKG2C T cell subset, CD4+ or CD8+ T cells, or bulk PBMC T cells (not recorded which). The origin of the receptors is a woman aged 45-60 years in good health.

The V call is TRBV12-3 or TRBV12-4, the J call TRBJ2-1; TCRdb indicates TRBD1, and absent DNA this call remains unverified. The CDR3 sequence is 18 residues long. The CDR3 is CASSPNPGGSWSNNEQFF.

The chain has TRBV5-1 and TRBJ2-4. From germline, CDR1 is SGHRS and CDR2 YFSETQ. The length of the CDR3 is 16 residues. The CDR3 sequence: CASSVPPAGAKNIQYF. Based on the CDR3 plus reference TRBV5-1 and TRBJ2-4, the full variable domain is KAGVTQTPRYLIKTRGQQVTLSCSPISGHRSVSWYQQTPGQGLQFLFEYFSETQRNKGNFPGRFSGRQFSNSRSEMNVSTLELGDSALYLCASSVPPAGAKNIQYFGAGTRLSVL.

This chain links TRBV24-1 with TRBJ1-5. Per the germline V gene, CDR1 is KGHDR and CDR2 is SFDVKD. The CDR3 consists of 14 residues. The CDR3 sequence is CATSEDGPNQPQHF.

The rearrangement links TRBV7-9 to TRBJ2-7; TCRdb names TRBD1, which stays unverified in the absence of DNA. The CDR3 length is 14 residues. Looked up from germline, CDR1 is SEHNR and CDR2 is FQNEAQ (reference sequence). The CDR3 loop reads CASSLGTGEREQYF.

The chain links TRBV3-1 to TRBJ1-5; TCRdb reports TRBD1, a call that lacks DNA to check it against. This CDR3 is built from 14 residues. CDR1 and CDR2 from the germline V gene are LGHDT and YNNKEL (reference sequence). Here the CDR3 reads CASSQDFRGKPQHF.

V and J are TRBV20-1 and TRBJ2-1. CDR1 and CDR2 (germline): DFQATT, SNEGSKA (reference sequence). CDR3 size: 12 residues. CDR3 amino acids: CSAVVGRNEQFF.

The J gene is TRBJ1-5, the V gene TRBV27; the D call of TRBD1 rests on TCRdb alone, since no DNA is present to check it. CDR1 and CDR2 from the germline V gene are MNHEY and SMNVEV (reference sequence). The CDR3 consists of 16 residues. The chain's CDR3 is CASSLSAQGGHQPQHF.

The V call is TRBV6-6, the J call TRBJ2-1; TCRdb reports TRBD2, a call that lacks DNA to check it against. Germline CDR1 is MNHNY and CDR2 is SVGAGI (reference sequence). The CDR3 runs to 16 residues. The CDR3 region is CASSYELAGYYNEQFF.

This chain connects TRBV5-1 to TRBJ2-1; TCRdb reports TRBD2, a call that lacks DNA to check it against. In germline, CDR1 is SGHRS, CDR2 YFSETQ. This CDR3 spans 18 amino acids. The CDR3 sequence: CASSFKPRSLADLNEQFF.